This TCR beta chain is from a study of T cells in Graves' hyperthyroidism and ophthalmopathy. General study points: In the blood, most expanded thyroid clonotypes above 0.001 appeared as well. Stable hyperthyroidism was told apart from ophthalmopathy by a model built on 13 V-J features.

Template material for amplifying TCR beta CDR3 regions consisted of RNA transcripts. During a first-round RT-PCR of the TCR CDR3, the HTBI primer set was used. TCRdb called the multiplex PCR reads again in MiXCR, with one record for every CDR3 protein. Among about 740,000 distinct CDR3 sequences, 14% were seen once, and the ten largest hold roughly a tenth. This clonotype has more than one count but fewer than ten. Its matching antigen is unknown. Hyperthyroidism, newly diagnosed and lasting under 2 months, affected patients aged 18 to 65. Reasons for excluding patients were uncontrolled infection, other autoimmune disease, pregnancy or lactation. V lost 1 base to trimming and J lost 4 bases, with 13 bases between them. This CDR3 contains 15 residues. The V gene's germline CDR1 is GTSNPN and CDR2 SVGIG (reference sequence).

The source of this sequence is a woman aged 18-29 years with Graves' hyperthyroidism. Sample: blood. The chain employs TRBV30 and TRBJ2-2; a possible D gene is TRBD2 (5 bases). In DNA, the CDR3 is TGTGCCTGGAGTGGAGTAGCAGGAGGCACCGGGGAGCTGTTTTTT. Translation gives CAWSGVAGGTGELFF.